Listed below are T cell receptor beta chains from one sample, sequenced in a study of response to subunit inactivated influenza vaccine. TCRdb itself ran the RT-PCR reads through MiXCR, one entry per CDR3 protein. The repertoire includes about 500,000 distinct CDR3 sequences, about 15% of them detected once, and 3% sits in the top ten. Sequences were derived from CD4+ T cells sorted from PBMCs, sampled roughly 24 months after vaccination. The origin of the receptors is a man between 50 and 69 years old who received an inactivated influenza vaccine. Both conserved end residues are part of each CDR3. The D gene is left open where the match is weak. Size tells how often a clone was seen (once, few, many) or the class of an expanded clone, and some rows leave it out.

d_call: .; v_call: TRBV28; j_call: TRBJ1-3; clone_size: few; cdr3_aa: CASSFQGSGNTIYF; cdr3_nt: TGTGCCAGCAGTTTCCAGGGCTCTGGAAACACCATATATTTT
d_call: .; v_call: TRBV12-3/TRBV12-4; j_call: TRBJ2-1; clone_size: many; cdr3_aa: CASQRLYNEQFF; cdr3_nt: TGTGCCAGCCAGCGCCTATACAATGAGCAGTTCTTC
d_call: .; v_call: TRBV4-3; j_call: TRBJ2-1; clone_size: few; cdr3_aa: CASSQERTRGYNEQFF; cdr3_nt: TGCGCCAGCAGCCAAGAGCGAACCCGCGGCTACAATGAGCAGTTCTTC
d_call: TRBD2; v_call: TRBV20-1; j_call: TRBJ2-1; clone_size: .; cdr3_aa: CSAAGTSGGWSYNEQFF; cdr3_nt: TGCAGTGCTGCCGGGACTAGCGGGGGGTGGTCCTACAATGAGCAGTTCTTC
d_call: .; v_call: TRBV20-1; j_call: TRBJ1-1; clone_size: few; cdr3_aa: CSARHTDTEAFF; cdr3_nt: TGCAGTGCCAGACATACAGACACTGAAGCTTTCTTT
d_call: .; v_call: TRBV5-1; j_call: TRBJ2-5; clone_size: few; cdr3_aa: CASSLEGRYQETQYF; cdr3_nt: TGCGCCAGCAGCTTGGAAGGACGGTACCAAGAGACCCAGTACTTC
d_call: .; v_call: TRBV6-2/TRBV6-3; j_call: TRBJ2-6; clone_size: few; cdr3_aa: CASMGTGANVLTF; cdr3_nt: TGTGCCAGTATGGGTACTGGGGCCAACGTCCTGACTTTC
d_call: .; v_call: TRBV7-2; j_call: TRBJ1-3; clone_size: few; cdr3_aa: CASSHDRLSGNTIYF; cdr3_nt: TGTGCCAGCAGCCACGACAGGCTCTCTGGAAACACCATATATTTT
d_call: .; v_call: TRBV12-3/TRBV12-4; j_call: TRBJ2-1; clone_size: .; cdr3_aa: CASSLSPGAQWIEQFF; cdr3_nt: TGTGCCAGCAGTTTGTCTCCAGGGGCGCAATGGATCGAGCAGTTCTTC
d_call: .; v_call: TRBV5-5; j_call: TRBJ2-3; clone_size: .; cdr3_aa: CASSLGGQGGSDTQYF; cdr3_nt: TGTGCCAGCAGCTTGGGGGGCCAGGGGGGCTCAGATACGCAGTATTTT
d_call: .; v_call: TRBV4-1; j_call: TRBJ1-2; clone_size: .; cdr3_aa: CASSQGAGGRNYGYTF; cdr3_nt: TGCGCCAGCAGCCAAGGAGCTGGGGGAAGGAACTATGGCTACACCTTC
d_call: TRBD1; v_call: TRBV10-3; j_call: TRBJ1-1; clone_size: many; cdr3_aa: CAISDGGQGTVWGTEAFF; cdr3_nt: TGTGCCATCAGCGATGGCGGACAGGGAACCGTTTGGGGCACTGAAGCTTTCTTT
d_call: .; v_call: TRBV7-9; j_call: TRBJ2-5; clone_size: few; cdr3_aa: CASTAGGETQYF; cdr3_nt: TGTGCCAGCACGGCAGGTGGGGAGACCCAGTACTTC
d_call: .; v_call: TRBV5-1; j_call: TRBJ1-4; clone_size: few; cdr3_aa: CASSSGLFGDNEKLFF; cdr3_nt: TGCGCCAGCAGCTCGGGACTTTTCGGCGATAATGAAAAACTGTTTTTT
d_call: TRBD2; v_call: TRBV20-1; j_call: TRBJ2-1; clone_size: few; cdr3_aa: CRGLAGALDNEQFF; cdr3_nt: TGCAGAGGACTAGCGGGAGCTCTTGACAATGAGCAGTTCTTC